Listed below are T cell receptor beta chains from one sample, sequenced in a study of blood T cells in healthy people across ages. Each CDR3 protein gets one entry after TCRdb re-called the 5' RACE reads with MiXCR. Of over 600,000 distinct CDR3 sequences listed, 45% to 70% are singletons. The sequenced sample was blood. The receptors were gathered from a man in his forties in good health. Each CDR3 is given with its conserved first and last residue. The order of the fields is V gene, CDR3 length, D gene, J gene, clone size, CDR3 DNA, CDR3 protein. A D gene is named only where the DNA matches it firmly. Clone size is not always given. Where it is, it says once, few, many or a class for expanded clones.

v_call: TRBV29-1
cdr3_length: 13
d_call: TRBD1
j_call: TRBJ1-1
clone_size: NA
cdr3_nt: TGCAGCGGCTTCACAGGGGGGAACACTGAAGCTTTCTTT
cdr3_aa: CSGFTGGNTEAFF

v_call: TRBV25-1
cdr3_length: 13
d_call: NA
j_call: TRBJ2-1
clone_size: NA
cdr3_nt: TGTGCCAGCAGTCCCCTCGGGGACAATGAGCAGTTCTTC
cdr3_aa: CASSPLGDNEQFF

v_call: TRBV14
cdr3_length: 13
d_call: NA
j_call: TRBJ1-6
clone_size: NA
cdr3_nt: TGTGCCAGCAGCCAAGATCTTGGGTCACCCCTCCACTTT
cdr3_aa: CASSQDLGSPLHF

v_call: TRBV6-2/TRBV6-3
cdr3_length: 17
d_call: TRBD1
j_call: TRBJ2-4
clone_size: NA
cdr3_nt: TGTGCCAGCAGTACGGGACAGGGCCTACTAGCCAAAAACATTCAGTACTTC
cdr3_aa: CASSTGQGLLAKNIQYF

v_call: TRBV9
cdr3_length: 15
d_call: TRBD1
j_call: TRBJ1-2
clone_size: NA
cdr3_nt: TGTGCCAGCAGCGTGGATGGACAGGGCTTTTATGGCTACACCTTC
cdr3_aa: CASSVDGQGFYGYTF

v_call: TRBV27
cdr3_length: 13
d_call: NA
j_call: TRBJ2-7
clone_size: NA
cdr3_nt: TGTGCCAGCAGCCTACGGGGAGCGGCAGAGCAGTACTTC
cdr3_aa: CASSLRGAAEQYF

v_call: TRBV30
cdr3_length: 13
d_call: NA
j_call: TRBJ2-5
clone_size: NA
cdr3_nt: TGTGCCTGGAGTGTAGGGGGGGTAGAGACCCAGTACTTC
cdr3_aa: CAWSVGGVETQYF

v_call: TRBV20-1
cdr3_length: 12
d_call: NA
j_call: TRBJ2-7
clone_size: NA
cdr3_nt: TGCAGTGCTGGCGGAAAGAGGCACGAGCAGTACTTC
cdr3_aa: CSAGGKRHEQYF

v_call: TRBV5-1
cdr3_length: 16
d_call: TRBD1
j_call: TRBJ2-4
clone_size: NA
cdr3_nt: TGCGCCAGCAGCCGCGAGGGGGCCTATGGCAAAAACATTCAGTACTTC
cdr3_aa: CASSREGAYGKNIQYF

v_call: TRBV6-2/TRBV6-3
cdr3_length: 18
d_call: TRBD1
j_call: TRBJ2-5
clone_size: many
cdr3_nt: TGTGCCAGCAGTTACTCAGCTTCCGGTCGAGGGGGCGCGGAGACCCAGTACTTC
cdr3_aa: CASSYSASGRGGAETQYF

v_call: TRBV6-6
cdr3_length: 14
d_call: NA
j_call: TRBJ2-7
clone_size: few
cdr3_nt: TGTGCCAGCAGTTTGGGGCGGGGAGCCTACGAGCAGTACTTC
cdr3_aa: CASSLGRGAYEQYF

v_call: TRBV29-1
cdr3_length: 14
d_call: TRBD1
j_call: TRBJ2-7
clone_size: few
cdr3_nt: TGCAGCGCAGGACAGGGGACGCCCCCCTACGAGCAGTACTTC
cdr3_aa: CSAGQGTPPYEQYF

v_call: TRBV15
cdr3_length: 16
d_call: TRBD1
j_call: TRBJ2-7
clone_size: once
cdr3_nt: TGTGCCACCAGCCGGGGAAGACAGGGATTTGTATACGAGCAGTACTTC
cdr3_aa: CATSRGRQGFVYEQYF

v_call: TRBV5-4
cdr3_length: 15
d_call: NA
j_call: TRBJ2-3
clone_size: NA
cdr3_nt: TGTGCCAGCAGCCCGGCCAGCGAAAGCACAGATACGCAGTATTTT
cdr3_aa: CASSPASESTDTQYF

v_call: TRBV29-1
cdr3_length: 13
d_call: TRBD2
j_call: TRBJ2-3
clone_size: NA
cdr3_nt: TGCAGCGTTGAGAGTAGCGGGGAGGATACGCAGTATTTT
cdr3_aa: CSVESSGEDTQYF

v_call: TRBV7-2
cdr3_length: 15
d_call: NA
j_call: TRBJ2-3
clone_size: NA
cdr3_nt: TGTGCCAGCAGCTTAGTTGATGGGTCAAAAGATACGCAGTATTTT
cdr3_aa: CASSLVDGSKDTQYF

v_call: TRBV9
cdr3_length: 13
d_call: TRBD1
j_call: TRBJ2-7
clone_size: few
cdr3_nt: TGTGCCAGCAGCGCCGGACAGGGTTCCGAGCAGTACTTC
cdr3_aa: CASSAGQGSEQYF

v_call: TRBV6-2/TRBV6-3
cdr3_length: 16
d_call: TRBD2
j_call: TRBJ2-5
clone_size: NA
cdr3_nt: TGTGCCAGCAGTTACGGTGCGGGAGTTCGACAAGAGACCCAGTACTTC
cdr3_aa: CASSYGAGVRQETQYF

v_call: TRBV4-3
cdr3_length: 23
d_call: TRBD1
j_call: TRBJ2-1
clone_size: NA
cdr3_nt: TGCGCCAGCAGCCAAACTATAGTTCCGGGACAGGGGGCACCATTGGGGCTTTTTTGGGAGCAGTTCTTC
cdr3_aa: CASSQTIVPGQGAPLGLFWEQFF

v_call: TRBV11-2
cdr3_length: 10
d_call: NA
j_call: TRBJ2-4
clone_size: once
cdr3_nt: TGTGCCACCGTGGCTGGGATTCAGTACTTC
cdr3_aa: CATVAGIQYF

v_call: TRBV15
cdr3_length: 16
d_call: TRBD2
j_call: TRBJ2-5
clone_size: few
cdr3_nt: TGTGCCACCAGCGAACGACTAGCGGGAGGCCAAGAGACCCAGTACTTC
cdr3_aa: CATSERLAGGQETQYF

v_call: TRBV6-5
cdr3_length: 15
d_call: NA
j_call: TRBJ2-5
clone_size: NA
cdr3_nt: TGTGCCAGCTTCCCAAGGACGAGAACTGACAATGAGCAGTACTTC
cdr3_aa: CASFPRTRTDNEQYF

v_call: TRBV5-1
cdr3_length: 17
d_call: TRBD2
j_call: TRBJ2-1
clone_size: NA
cdr3_nt: TGCGCCAGCAGCTTCGGACTAGCGGGAGGTCACTACAATGAGCAGTTCTTC
cdr3_aa: CASSFGLAGGHYNEQFF

v_call: TRBV6-5
cdr3_length: 14
d_call: TRBD1
j_call: TRBJ2-7
clone_size: once
cdr3_nt: TGTGCCAGCACCACACGACAGGGGATTGACGAGCAGTACTTC
cdr3_aa: CASTTRQGIDEQYF

v_call: TRBV7-2
cdr3_length: 14
d_call: NA
j_call: TRBJ1-2
clone_size: NA
cdr3_nt: TGTGCCAGCAGCTTAGGACTGCGAAACTATGGCTACACCTTC
cdr3_aa: CASSLGLRNYGYTF

v_call: TRBV11-3
cdr3_length: 15
d_call: TRBD1
j_call: TRBJ2-3
clone_size: NA
cdr3_nt: TGTGCCAGCAGCTTAGTCGACAGGGTGACAGATACGCAGTATTTT
cdr3_aa: CASSLVDRVTDTQYF

v_call: TRBV5-1
cdr3_length: 17
d_call: NA
j_call: TRBJ1-2
clone_size: NA
cdr3_nt: TGCGCCAGCAGCTTGGGGGGCAGCTCGCCCGGGGACTATGGCTACACCTTC
cdr3_aa: CASSLGGSSPGDYGYTF

v_call: TRBV15
cdr3_length: 14
d_call: NA
j_call: TRBJ1-2
clone_size: few
cdr3_nt: TGTGCCACCAGCAGAGATCAAACAGGCGTTGGCTACACCTTC
cdr3_aa: CATSRDQTGVGYTF

v_call: TRBV5-1
cdr3_length: 15
d_call: NA
j_call: TRBJ2-7
clone_size: few
cdr3_nt: TGCGCCAGCAGGGGTCTCCAGGGAATTGACTACGAGCAGTACTTC
cdr3_aa: CASRGLQGIDYEQYF

v_call: TRBV7-6
cdr3_length: 13
d_call: NA
j_call: TRBJ2-3
clone_size: NA
cdr3_nt: TGTGCCAGCAGCTTAAGCGGCGATGATACGCAGTATTTT
cdr3_aa: CASSLSGDDTQYF

v_call: TRBV28
cdr3_length: 17
d_call: NA
j_call: TRBJ2-1
clone_size: NA
cdr3_nt: TGTGCCAGCAGTACGGCGTGGGGCAGGGCCCGATTCAATGAGCAGTTCTTC
cdr3_aa: CASSTAWGRARFNEQFF

v_call: TRBV7-9
cdr3_length: 13
d_call: NA
j_call: TRBJ1-2
clone_size: NA
cdr3_nt: TGTGCCAGCAGCTTAGCCAGGGCTGGCGGCTACACCTTC
cdr3_aa: CASSLARAGGYTF

v_call: TRBV2
cdr3_length: 15
d_call: NA
j_call: TRBJ2-5
clone_size: few
cdr3_nt: TGTGCCAGCAGTGATAGGGCAGCCCTTCAAGAGACCCAGTACTTC
cdr3_aa: CASSDRAALQETQYF

v_call: TRBV10-2
cdr3_length: 18
d_call: NA
j_call: TRBJ1-2
clone_size: NA
cdr3_nt: TGCGCCAGCAGTGAAACAGATGACCAACCCGGGCCTCTTTATGGCTACACCTTC
cdr3_aa: CASSETDDQPGPLYGYTF

v_call: TRBV20-1
cdr3_length: 16
d_call: TRBD2
j_call: TRBJ2-7
clone_size: NA
cdr3_nt: TGCAGTGCTAGACCCCCCGGCGGGAGTTTCCTCAATGAGCAGTACTTC
cdr3_aa: CSARPPGGSFLNEQYF

v_call: TRBV7-9
cdr3_length: 15
d_call: TRBD1
j_call: TRBJ1-2
clone_size: NA
cdr3_nt: TGTGCCAGCAGCTTAGCTCCGGGACAGGGGTTTGGCTACACCTTC
cdr3_aa: CASSLAPGQGFGYTF

v_call: TRBV29-1
cdr3_length: 13
d_call: TRBD2
j_call: TRBJ2-1
clone_size: few
cdr3_nt: TGCAGCGTTGGGCTAGCGGGGGGATTTGAGCAGTTCTTC
cdr3_aa: CSVGLAGGFEQFF

v_call: TRBV12-3/TRBV12-4
cdr3_length: 20
d_call: TRBD2
j_call: TRBJ2-1
clone_size: NA
cdr3_nt: TGTGCCAGCAGGCCAAGACAGGGTGTATGGCGGACTAGCGGGAGTAATGAGCAGTTCTTC
cdr3_aa: CASRPRQGVWRTSGSNEQFF

v_call: TRBV6-2/TRBV6-3
cdr3_length: 16
d_call: NA
j_call: TRBJ1-1
clone_size: NA
cdr3_nt: TGTGCCAGCAGGTCCGCCGCGGGACGGATGAACACTGAAGCTTTCTTT
cdr3_aa: CASRSAAGRMNTEAFF

v_call: TRBV12-3/TRBV12-4
cdr3_length: 14
d_call: NA
j_call: TRBJ2-5
clone_size: NA
cdr3_nt: TGTGCCAGCAGGTCTGACAGGCTCCAAGAGACCCAGTACTTC
cdr3_aa: CASRSDRLQETQYF

v_call: TRBV9
cdr3_length: 14
d_call: NA
j_call: TRBJ1-1
clone_size: NA
cdr3_nt: TGTGCCAGCAGCGTAGTGGCAAGGTCCTCTGAAGCTTTCTTT
cdr3_aa: CASSVVARSSEAFF

v_call: TRBV20-1
cdr3_length: 14
d_call: NA
j_call: TRBJ1-1
clone_size: NA
cdr3_nt: TGCAGTGCTAGATGGTCCGGGAAAGACACTGAAGCTTTCTTT
cdr3_aa: CSARWSGKDTEAFF

v_call: TRBV27
cdr3_length: 16
d_call: NA
j_call: TRBJ1-2
clone_size: few
cdr3_nt: TGTGCCAGCAGTGGACCTAAACAGGGCGCTAACTATGGCTACACCTTC
cdr3_aa: CASSGPKQGANYGYTF

v_call: TRBV7-2
cdr3_length: 11
d_call: NA
j_call: TRBJ2-1
clone_size: NA
cdr3_nt: TGTGCCAGCAGCTCGGGAGACCCCCAGTTCTTC
cdr3_aa: CASSSGDPQFF

v_call: TRBV30
cdr3_length: 14
d_call: TRBD1
j_call: TRBJ1-1
clone_size: NA
cdr3_nt: TGTGCCTGGAGTAAGGGGGCGGTTGCCACTGAAGCTTTCTTT
cdr3_aa: CAWSKGAVATEAFF